The clone carrying this T cell receptor (beta chain) was seen repeatedly, ten times or more. No antigen is known for it. Trimming removed 3 bases at V and 2 bases at J, with 3 bases between. Germline-derived CDR1 and CDR2 are SGHDN and FVKESK. The CDR3 spans 12 residues. Amplification of TCR alpha and beta CDR3 regions from RNA used iRepertoire nested multiplex PCR. Input was 100-400 ng of tissue mRNA or PBMC total RNA. MiXCR was run by TCRdb on the multiplex PCR reads, yielding one entry per CDR3 protein. The sample holds fewer than 90,000 distinct CDR3 sequences, 23% seen once. The data derive from a study of glioma-infiltrating T cells. Study-wide results and caveats: CDR3 overlap between tissue and blood was very small.

The receptor's source is a human donor with low-grade glioma or glioblastoma, undergoing nonglioma brain surgery, or in good health (not recorded which). The sequenced material came from glioma tissue, nonneoplastic brain tissue, or PBMCs (not recorded which). V usage is TRBV14 and J usage is TRBJ2-3; D unresolved. CDR3 in amino acids: CASSHSTDTQYF. In nucleotides, the CDR3 is TGTGCCAGCAGCCATTCCACAGATACGCAGTATTTT.